This T cell receptor (beta chain) was sequenced for a study of cytomegalovirus exposure and HLA in healthy donors. As for the study in general: Counted in an early data release were 65 million to 100 million unique TCRs from HLA-typed donors. Broader study findings: Follow-up analysis found HLA locus-dependent TCR association rates, highest for DRB1 and lowest for HLA-C.

Use of 60 Vbeta and 13 Jbeta primers characterized the PCR. Produced via immunoSEQ multiplex PCR; TCRdb's table is partial and in-frame only. Among about 110,000 clones listed, roughly 82% were seen once. Every donor was a healthy person donating bone marrow. This clone has only one observation. Its antigen is undetermined. The receptor was isolated from a man between 25 and 39 years old in good health and CMV-seropositive. Input material: PBMCs.

CDR3 loop: CASSPSRGRTNYGYTF. The CDR3 nucleotides are TGTGCCAGCTCACCATCCAGGGGAAGGACCAACTATGGCTACACCTTC. The chain couples TRBV18 to TRBJ1-2; tentative D call: TRBD1 (6 bases). Trimming removed 2 bases at V and 2 bases at J, with 15 bases between. The CDR3 totals 16 residues. Germline CDR1 reads KGHSH; CDR2 reads LQKENI.